This T cell receptor beta chain was documented in a study of post-analysis software for immune sequencing data. Unique molecular identifiers were present in the TCR beta cDNA libraries. Researchers reported approximately 500,000 cDNA molecules coming from around 1 to 10 million T cells. TCRdb re-called the PCR reads with MiXCR, one entry per CDR3 protein. The table has approximately 180,000 distinct CDR3 sequences, 30% seen once. Study findings and constraints: In patients, TRBV5-6, TRBV5-1 and TRBV20-1 belonged to roughly five TRBV segments found more frequently than in controls. Samples from one preparation batch, clustered by F measure, grouped strongly together. A significant reduction in normalized Chao1 diversity was observed in multiple sclerosis patients versus controls.

This clonotype was detected only a few times. The antigen is undetermined. V lost 4 bases and J lost 5, with 12 bases in between. Germline V gene data show CDR1 as SGHNT and CDR2 as YYREEE (reference sequence). The CDR3 totals 14 residues. The sequencing input was blood. This receptor was taken from a girl aged 5 to 17 with multiple sclerosis. J is TRBJ1-4 and V is TRBV5-4; weak D call: TRBD1 (5 bases). The CDR3 DNA sequence: TGTGCCAGCAGCCACGAGGGGCCGAATGAAAAACTGTTTTTT. Amino acid sequence: CASSHEGPNEKLFF.